This TCR beta chain derives from a study of T-cell reconstitution after alpha-beta-depleted transplantation in children. Unique molecular identifiers were incorporated when the TCRbeta library was constructed. TCRdb ran MiXCR on the PCR reads and lists one entry per CDR3 protein. The table lists approximately 32,000 distinct CDR3 sequences, under 8% of them singletons. Broader study findings: Reported findings indicate that, about two months after transplant, alpha-beta T cells came from several hundred expanded clones, which were derived from non-depleted graft cells. Surviving recipient T cells and intrathymic progenitors accounted for some patients' high TCRbeta diversity at day 60. By one year post-transplant, T-cell counts and diversity largely arose from T cells that were newly produced.

The CDR3 covers 14 residues. The germline V gene has CDR1 SGHTA and CDR2 FQGNSA. The germline V and J ends were trimmed by 8 bases and 3 bases, with 17 bases remaining between them. This clonotype showed up many times. The antigen remains unidentified. The source was peripheral blood, collected 60 days after TCRalphabeta/CD19-depleted stem cell transplant. This TCR derives from a child younger than two who had a stem cell transplant for acute myeloid leukemia, so the T cells may come from the graft donor. V gene TRBV7-2 combines with J gene TRBJ2-7; TRBD1 or TRBD2 may be the D gene (5 bases each). CDR3 DNA: TGTGCCAGCTTTTCCGGGACGGCCCTCTACGAGCAGTACTTC. This translates into CASFSGTALYEQYF.